Listed below are T cell receptor beta chains from one sample, sequenced in a study of control samples from healthy donors and cancer patients. Method: immunoSEQ multiplex PCR; TCRdb's copy keeps in-frame clones and lacks some. The data show around 70,000 clones, with more than 80% seen just once and about 15% held by the top ten. The sample taken for sequencing was blood. The receptors come from a man aged 55 to 69 in good health. The CDR3 runs from the conserved cysteine through the conserved F or W. The D gene is left open where the match is weak. Rows give clone size only sometimes, using once, few, many, or a class for an expanded clone.

D: NA
V: TRBV5-5
size: NA
J: TRBJ1-4
CDR3: CASSIAGPTNEKLFF
DNA: TGTGCCAGCAGTATAGCAGGCCCCACTAATGAAAAACTGTTTTTT

D: TRBD1
V: TRBV11-3
size: NA
J: TRBJ2-3
CDR3: CASSAGTATTDTQYF
DNA: TGTGCCAGCAGCGCCGGGACAGCGACCACAGATACGCAGTATTTT

D: NA
V: TRBV30
size: NA
J: TRBJ1-4
CDR3: CAWSVQALWGKLFF
DNA: TGTGCCTGGAGTGTACAGGCTTTGTGGGGAAAACTGTTTTTT

D: NA
V: TRBV27
size: NA
J: TRBJ2-5
CDR3: CASSLGHGETQYF
DNA: TGTGCCAGCAGTTTAGGACACGGGGAGACCCAGTACTTC

D: NA
V: TRBV7-2
size: NA
J: TRBJ1-2
CDR3: CASSFGANYGYTF
DNA: TGTGCCAGCAGCTTCGGGGCTAACTATGGCTACACCTTC

D: TRBD1
V: TRBV7-9
size: NA
J: TRBJ2-7
CDR3: CASSSNRGAYEQYF
DNA: TGTGCCAGCAGCTCCAACAGGGGCGCATACGAGCAGTACTTC

D: TRBD2
V: TRBV28
size: NA
J: TRBJ2-2
CDR3: CASKGTSGNTGELFF
DNA: TGTGCCAGCAAGGGGACTAGCGGGAACACCGGGGAGCTGTTTTTT

D: NA
V: TRBV16
size: NA
J: TRBJ1-3
CDR3: CASSLSSGNTIYF
DNA: TGTGCCAGCAGCCTCAGCTCTGGAAACACCATATATTTT

D: NA
V: TRBV7-8
size: NA
J: TRBJ1-1
CDR3: CASSSDRNTEAFF
DNA: TGTGCCAGCAGCTCAGACAGAAACACTGAAGCTTTCTTT

D: TRBD1
V: TRBV7-2
size: NA
J: TRBJ1-6
CDR3: CASSLAGTGGSPLHF
DNA: TGTGCCAGCAGCTTAGCAGGGACAGGGGGGTCACCCCTCCACTTT

D: NA
V: TRBV28
size: NA
J: TRBJ1-4
CDR3: CASSYGVREKLFF
DNA: TGTGCCAGCAGTTACGGGGTTAGGGAAAAACTGTTTTTT

D: NA
V: TRBV27
size: once
J: TRBJ1-3
CDR3: CASSLTGPPLGNTIYF
DNA: TGTGCCAGCAGTTTAACAGGGCCCCCCCTTGGAAACACCATATATTTT

D: NA
V: TRBV24-1
size: NA
J: TRBJ2-1
CDR3: CATSDSRGRTNEQFF
DNA: TGTGCCACCAGTGACAGTCGGGGGAGGACCAATGAGCAGTTCTTC

D: TRBD1
V: TRBV2
size: NA
J: TRBJ2-1
CDR3: CASSGTGVYYNEQFF
DNA: TGTGCCAGCAGTGGAACAGGGGTTTACTACAATGAGCAGTTCTTC

D: NA
V: TRBV11-2
size: few
J: TRBJ2-1
CDR3: CASSSSSGLSNNNEQFF
DNA: TGTGCCAGCAGCTCATCCTCAGGGTTGTCTAACAACAATGAGCAGTTCTTC

D: NA
V: TRBV5-8
size: NA
J: TRBJ1-5
CDR3: CASSLAGRHNQPQHF
DNA: TGTGCCAGCAGCTTGGCGGGGAGGCACAATCAGCCCCAGCATTTT

D: NA
V: TRBV7-2
size: NA
J: TRBJ1-3
CDR3: CASSSGQGNTIYF
DNA: TGTGCCAGCAGCTCCGGACAGGGAAACACCATATATTTT

D: TRBD2
V: TRBV7-2
size: NA
J: TRBJ2-7
CDR3: CASSLDGQLAGWGYEQYF
DNA: TGTGCCAGCAGCTTAGATGGACAGCTAGCGGGATGGGGCTACGAGCAGTACTTC

D: TRBD2
V: TRBV29-1
size: NA
J: TRBJ2-2
CDR3: CSVEEREGEDGELFF
DNA: TGCAGCGTTGAAGAGCGGGAGGGGGAGGACGGGGAGCTGTTTTTT

D: NA
V: TRBV6-5
size: NA
J: TRBJ1-4
CDR3: CASRGTTEKLFF
DNA: TGTGCCAGCAGAGGAACGACCGAAAAACTGTTTTTT

D: TRBD1
V: TRBV19
size: many
J: TRBJ2-3
CDR3: CATGQGKADTQYF
DNA: TGTGCCACCGGACAGGGAAAGGCAGATACGCAGTATTTT

D: NA
V: TRBV6-6
size: once
J: TRBJ1-1
CDR3: CASSYSGHVAFF
DNA: TGTGCCAGCAGTTACTCAGGACACGTCGCTTTCTTT

D: NA
V: TRBV28
size: NA
J: TRBJ2-7
CDR3: CASSPRGSPSYEQYF
DNA: TGTGCCAGCAGTCCCCGTGGAAGCCCATCCTACGAGCAGTACTTC

D: TRBD1
V: TRBV19
size: NA
J: TRBJ2-5
CDR3: CASSQPGQELQETQYF
DNA: TGTGCCAGTAGCCAACCGGGACAGGAGCTTCAAGAGACCCAGTACTTC

D: NA
V: TRBV4-3
size: NA
J: TRBJ2-7
CDR3: CASSQDYGTYEQYF
DNA: TGCGCCAGCAGCCAAGATTACGGAACCTACGAGCAGTACTTC

D: NA
V: TRBV9
size: few
J: TRBJ1-2
CDR3: CASSVGQGPYGYTF
DNA: TGTGCCAGCAGCGTAGGGCAGGGTCCCTATGGCTACACCTTC

D: NA
V: TRBV9
size: NA
J: TRBJ2-2
CDR3: CASSVTPQGNPGELFF
DNA: TGTGCCAGCAGCGTAACCCCGCAGGGGAACCCCGGGGAGCTGTTTTTT

D: TRBD1
V: TRBV19
size: NA
J: TRBJ2-1
CDR3: CASRGQGVLHNEQFF
DNA: TGTGCCAGCAGGGGACAGGGGGTTCTACACAATGAGCAGTTCTTC

D: TRBD1
V: TRBV7-3
size: NA
J: TRBJ2-3
CDR3: CASSLTGQGASGDTQYF
DNA: TGTGCCAGCAGCTTAACTGGGCAGGGGGCTTCGGGGGATACGCAGTATTTT